A selection of T cell receptor beta chains follows, all from one sample in a study of identical twins. One entry per CDR3 protein, called by TCRdb with MiXCR from the 5' RACE reads. The sample records around 550,000 distinct CDR3 sequences, roughly 15% being singletons. This sample was shared with a second study, whose subject was yellow fever vaccine responses in identical twins.

Sequences were obtained from CD4+ T cells sorted from blood. The receptor source for this set is a woman in her late teens or twenties in good health. Each CDR3 is given with its conserved first and last residue. A D gene is named only where the DNA matches it firmly. Rows give clone size only sometimes, using once, few, many, or a class for an expanded clone.

NA	TRBJ1-1	TRBV2	NA	TGTGCCAGCAGTCAAGTTTACACTGAAGCTTTCTTT	CASSQVYTEAFF
TRBD1	TRBJ2-7	TRBV5-1	NA	TGCGCCAGCAGCTTCCGGGACAGGGCATACGAGCAGTACTTC	CASSFRDRAYEQYF
NA	TRBJ2-1	TRBV10-3	many	TGTGCCATCAGTGAGTATTACAATGAGCAGTTCTTC	CAISEYYNEQFF
NA	TRBJ2-4	TRBV27	few	TGTGCCAGCAGCCACACTACTAACCTTCTAGCCAAAAACATTCAGTACTTC	CASSHTTNLLAKNIQYF
NA	TRBJ2-1	TRBV20-1	NA	TGCAGTGCTCCACGGGGAGGCGCAAGCTCCTACAATGAGCAGTTCTTC	CSAPRGGASSYNEQFF
TRBD1	TRBJ1-1	TRBV20-1	NA	TGCAGCGTACCAGGGGGGCTCCCGAACACTGAAGCTTTCTTT	CSVPGGLPNTEAFF
TRBD2	TRBJ2-3	TRBV12-3/TRBV12-4	NA	TGTGCCAGCAGTTTAGCGCTAGCGGGGGCGACAGATACGCAGTATTTT	CASSLALAGATDTQYF
TRBD1	TRBJ1-5	TRBV28	few	TGTGCCAGCAGTCTCGACAGGGGGTGGAGGCAGCCCCAGCATTTT	CASSLDRGWRQPQHF
NA	TRBJ2-2	TRBV6-1	NA	TGTGCCAGCAGCCTTACAGGGTACACCGGGGAGCTGTTTTTT	CASSLTGYTGELFF
NA	TRBJ2-1	TRBV7-8	few	TGTGCCAGCAGCTTAGTGTTGTCTAGTCAACCCGTAGGCTACAATGAGCAGTTCTTC	CASSLVLSSQPVGYNEQFF
NA	TRBJ1-1	TRBV4-1	NA	TGCGCCAGCAGCCATCCGGGAAAGGTCGCTGAAGCTTTCTTT	CASSHPGKVAEAFF
TRBD2	TRBJ2-1	TRBV4-2	NA	TGTGCCAGCAGCTCGACAAAACTAGCGGGGGACAACAATGAGCAGTTCTTC	CASSSTKLAGDNNEQFF
NA	TRBJ2-5	TRBV7-8	NA	TGTGCCAGCACCCCGGTCGGGAGCGAACAAGAGACCCAGTACTTC	CASTPVGSEQETQYF
NA	TRBJ1-2	TRBV9	few	TGTGCCAGCAGCGTAGCCTTTAGTCAGGGCTACACCTTC	CASSVAFSQGYTF
TRBD1	TRBJ2-3	TRBV12-3/TRBV12-4	few	TGTGCCAGCAGTTCCTGGGACAGGGGGGGAGAGGATACGCAGTATTTT	CASSSWDRGGEDTQYF
NA	TRBJ2-3	TRBV24-1	NA	TGTGCCACCAGGGGTTCGGACTACACAGATACGCAGTATTTT	CATRGSDYTDTQYF
TRBD1	TRBJ1-3	TRBV12-3/TRBV12-4	few	TGTGCCAGCAGTTTAGGGGACAGGGCTGGAAACACCATATATTTT	CASSLGDRAGNTIYF
TRBD1	TRBJ1-3	TRBV5-6	NA	TGTGCCAGCAGCTTACATCCCGGGACAGGGTATGGAAACACCATATATTTT	CASSLHPGTGYGNTIYF
NA	TRBJ2-3	TRBV20-1	NA	TGCAGTGCTAGAGGGGGGGCCCTCAACACAGATACGCAGTATTTT	CSARGGALNTDTQYF
NA	TRBJ2-2	TRBV24-1	NA	TGTGCCACCAGTAGGGGAGGGGAGCTGTTTTTT	CATSRGGELFF
NA	TRBJ1-5	TRBV19	NA	TGTGCCAGTAGTATAGAGTGGCAGCCCCAGCATTTT	CASSIEWQPQHF
NA	TRBJ2-2	TRBV5-1	NA	TGCGCCAGCAGCTTGGTGATCAGGGTTGTTACCGGGGAGCTGTTTTTT	CASSLVIRVVTGELFF